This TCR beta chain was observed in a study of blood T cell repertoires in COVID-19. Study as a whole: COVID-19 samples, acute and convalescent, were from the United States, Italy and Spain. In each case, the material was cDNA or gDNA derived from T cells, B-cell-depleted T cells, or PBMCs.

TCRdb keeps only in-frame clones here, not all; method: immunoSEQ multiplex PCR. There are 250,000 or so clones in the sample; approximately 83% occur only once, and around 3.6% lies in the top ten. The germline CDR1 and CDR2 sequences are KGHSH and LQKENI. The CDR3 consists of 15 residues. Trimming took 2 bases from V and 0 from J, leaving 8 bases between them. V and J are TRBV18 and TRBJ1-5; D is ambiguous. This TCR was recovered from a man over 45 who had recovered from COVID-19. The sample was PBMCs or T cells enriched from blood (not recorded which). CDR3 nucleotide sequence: TGTGCCAGCTCACCAAAACAAAATAGCAATCAGCCCCAGCATTTT. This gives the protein CASSPKQNSNQPQHF. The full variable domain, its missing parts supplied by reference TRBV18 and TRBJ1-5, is NAGVMQNPRHLVRRRGQEARLRCSPMKGHSHVYWYRQLPEEGLKFMVYLQKENIIDESGMPKERFSAEFPKEGPSILRIQQVVRGDSAAYFCASSPKQNSNQPQHFGDGTRLSIL.